This entry describes one T cell receptor beta chain. Its antigen is unknown. The germline CDR1 and CDR2 sequences are KGHDR and SFDVKD. V lost 0 bases and J lost 8, with 1 base in between. The CDR3 totals 11 residues. These data are taken from a study of T cell responses to AZD1222 COVID-19 vaccine. The study's findings and limits: At baseline, just six or seven AZD1222 recipients tested seropositive. Targets within unmutated variant regions were reportedly found for nearly half of spike-specific TCRs.

Here immunoSEQ multiplex PCR was the method, and the copy in TCRdb shows in-frame clones only, minus some. The table has 55,000 to 80,000 clones, about 83% seen once; the top ten hold over 8%. J is TRBJ2-1 and V is TRBV24-1; no definite D call. Source: peripheral blood, taken on day 0 of AZD1222 vaccination. This TCR was sampled from an adult in good health. Here the CDR3 reads CATSDLDEQFF. The CDR3 nucleotides read TGTGCCACCAGTGATTTGGATGAGCAGTTCTTC.